The clone carrying this T cell receptor (beta chain) came up a few times. The antigen is unknown. The time point denotes: patch test 1, 2 weeks after DPC sensitization. The sample's treatment: therapeutic diphenylcyclopropenone sensitization with weekly scalp DPC. The CDR3 runs to 15 residues. Germline V gene data show CDR1 as MNHNS and CDR2 as SASEGT. V was clipped by 7 bases and J by 5 bases, with 21 bases between them. The source of the sample is a study of human T cells and chemical hapten exposure. Study-wide context: Weekly diphenylcyclopropenone doses were given to patients' scalps across the approximately 26-week study.

Study-wide results and caveats: Expanded TCRs produced significantly more large CDR3 similarity clusters than controls did.

Via MiXCR, TCRdb re-called the RACE reads, giving one row per CDR3 protein. This table has 45,000 to 70,000 distinct CDR3 sequences, 9% to 9.5% appearing once. The V call is TRBV6-1, the J call TRBJ2-7; a weak D match, TRBD2 (5 bases). The specimen was whole blood, collected in connection with sensitization to the hapten diphenylcyclopropenone (DPC). The TCR sequence derives from a woman aged 40 to 50 with alopecia areata. Some clones in this sample may be carry-over from other donors' samples. The CDR3 DNA reads TGTGCCAGCACTACCTCCAGGACTCGTTTCCACGAGCAGTACTTC. It translates to CASTTSRTRFHEQYF.